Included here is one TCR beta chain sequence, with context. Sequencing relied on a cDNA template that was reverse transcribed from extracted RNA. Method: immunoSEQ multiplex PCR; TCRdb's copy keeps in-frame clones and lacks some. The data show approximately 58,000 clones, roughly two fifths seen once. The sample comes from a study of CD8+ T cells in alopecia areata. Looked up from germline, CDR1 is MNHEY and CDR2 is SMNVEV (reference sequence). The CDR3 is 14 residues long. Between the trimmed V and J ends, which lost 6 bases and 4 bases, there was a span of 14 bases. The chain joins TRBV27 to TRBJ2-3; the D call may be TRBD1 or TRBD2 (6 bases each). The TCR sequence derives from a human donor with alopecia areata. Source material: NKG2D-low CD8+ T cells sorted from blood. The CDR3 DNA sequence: TGTGCCAGCAGCTCGTGGGGGGCGGCAGATACGCAGTATTTT. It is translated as CASSSWGAADTQYF.